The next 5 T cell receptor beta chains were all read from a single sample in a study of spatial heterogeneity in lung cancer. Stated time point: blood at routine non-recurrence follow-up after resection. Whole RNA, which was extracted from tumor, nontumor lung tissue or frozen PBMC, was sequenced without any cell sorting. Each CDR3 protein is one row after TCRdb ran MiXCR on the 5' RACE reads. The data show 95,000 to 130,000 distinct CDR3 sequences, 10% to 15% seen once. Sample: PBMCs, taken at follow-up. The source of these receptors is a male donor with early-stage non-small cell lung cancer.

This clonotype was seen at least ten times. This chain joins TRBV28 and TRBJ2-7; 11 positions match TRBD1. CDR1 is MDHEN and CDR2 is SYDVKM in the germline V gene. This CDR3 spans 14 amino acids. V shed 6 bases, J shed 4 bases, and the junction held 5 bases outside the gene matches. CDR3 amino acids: CASRGTGGLYEQYF. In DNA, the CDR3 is TGTGCCAGCAGGGGGACAGGGGGTCTTTACGAGCAGTACTTC.

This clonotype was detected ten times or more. For the CDR3, the DNA is TGTGCCAGCAGCGTAGAACTAGCGGGGGCGGAGACCCAGTACTTC. It is translated as CASSVELAGAETQYF. J is TRBJ2-5 and V is TRBV9; 11 bases match TRBD2. Germline V CDR1 and CDR2: SGDLS, YYNGEE. Losses at the gene ends were 0 bases for V and 5 bases for J; bases not matched to a gene: 3. This CDR3 is 15 amino acids long.

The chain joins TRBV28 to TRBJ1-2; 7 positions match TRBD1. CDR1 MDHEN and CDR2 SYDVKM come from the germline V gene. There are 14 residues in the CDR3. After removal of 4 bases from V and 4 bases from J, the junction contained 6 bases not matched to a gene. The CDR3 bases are TGTGCCAGCAGTTCCGGGGGACAGTCCTATGGCTACACCTTC. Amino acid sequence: CASSSGGQSYGYTF.

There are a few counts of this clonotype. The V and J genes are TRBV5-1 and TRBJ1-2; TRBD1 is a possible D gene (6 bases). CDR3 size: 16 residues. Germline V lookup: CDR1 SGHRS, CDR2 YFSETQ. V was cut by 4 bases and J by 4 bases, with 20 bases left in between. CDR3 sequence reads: CASSTEPGRGSYGYTF. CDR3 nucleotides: TGCGCCAGCAGCACCGAACCCGGCAGGGGAAGCTATGGCTACACCTTC.

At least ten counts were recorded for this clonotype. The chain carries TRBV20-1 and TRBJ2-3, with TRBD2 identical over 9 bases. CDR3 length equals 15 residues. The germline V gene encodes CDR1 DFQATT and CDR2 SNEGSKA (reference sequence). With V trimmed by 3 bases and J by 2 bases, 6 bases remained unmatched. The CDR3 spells CSARGGTSNTDTQYF. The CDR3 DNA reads TGCAGTGCTAGGGGGGGGACTAGCAACACAGATACGCAGTATTTT.